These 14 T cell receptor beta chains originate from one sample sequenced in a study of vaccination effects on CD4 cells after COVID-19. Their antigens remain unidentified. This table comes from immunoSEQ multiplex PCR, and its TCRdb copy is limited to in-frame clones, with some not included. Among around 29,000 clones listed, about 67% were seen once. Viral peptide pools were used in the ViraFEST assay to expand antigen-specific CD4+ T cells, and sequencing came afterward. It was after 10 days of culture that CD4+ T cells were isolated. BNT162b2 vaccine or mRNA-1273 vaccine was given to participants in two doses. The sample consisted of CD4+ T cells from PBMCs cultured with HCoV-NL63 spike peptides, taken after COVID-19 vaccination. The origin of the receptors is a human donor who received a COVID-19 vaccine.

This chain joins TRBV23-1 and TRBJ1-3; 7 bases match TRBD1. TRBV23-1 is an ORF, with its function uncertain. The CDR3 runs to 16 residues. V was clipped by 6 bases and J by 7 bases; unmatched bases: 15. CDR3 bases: TGCGCCAGCAGCCGACGGGACAGAAAAACTCGGAACACCATATATTTT. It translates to CASSRRDRKTRNTIYF.

The CDR3, as DNA: TGTGCCAGCAGTGAAAGTTACGTGGAGACCCAGTACTTC. Protein: CASSESYVETQYF. The chain is built from TRBV6-1 and TRBJ2-5; no clear D. Deletions cut 2 bases from V and 5 bases from J, with 9 bases between. CDR1 MNHNS and CDR2 SASEGT come from the germline V gene. The CDR3 covers 13 residues.

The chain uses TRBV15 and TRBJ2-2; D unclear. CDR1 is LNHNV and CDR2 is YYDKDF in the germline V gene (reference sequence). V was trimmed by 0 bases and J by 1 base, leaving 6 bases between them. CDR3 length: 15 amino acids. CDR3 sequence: CATSREGGNTGELFF. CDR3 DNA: TGTGCCACCAGCAGAGAAGGCGGGAACACCGGGGAGCTGTTTTTT.

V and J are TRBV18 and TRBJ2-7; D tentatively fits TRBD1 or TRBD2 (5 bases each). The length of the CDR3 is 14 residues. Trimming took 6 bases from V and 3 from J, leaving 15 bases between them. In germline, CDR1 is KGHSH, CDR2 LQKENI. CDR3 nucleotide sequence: TGTGCCAGCTCCTTCCGGGACGGAGGCTACGAGCAGTACTTC. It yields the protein CASSFRDGGYEQYF.

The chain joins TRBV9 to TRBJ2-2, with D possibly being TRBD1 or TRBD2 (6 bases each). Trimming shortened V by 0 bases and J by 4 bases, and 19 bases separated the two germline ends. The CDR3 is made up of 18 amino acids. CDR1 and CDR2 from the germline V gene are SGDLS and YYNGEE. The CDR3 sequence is CASSVESTGRLGTGELFF. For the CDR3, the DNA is TGTGCCAGCAGCGTAGAATCTACAGGGAGGTTGGGCACCGGGGAGCTGTTTTTT.

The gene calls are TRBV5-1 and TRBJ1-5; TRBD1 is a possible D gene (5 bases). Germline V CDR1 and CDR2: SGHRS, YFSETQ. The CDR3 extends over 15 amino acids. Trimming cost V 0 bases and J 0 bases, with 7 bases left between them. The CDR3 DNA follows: TGCGCCAGCAGCTTGGAGGGGAATAGCAATCAGCCCCAGCATTTT. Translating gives CASSLEGNSNQPQHF.

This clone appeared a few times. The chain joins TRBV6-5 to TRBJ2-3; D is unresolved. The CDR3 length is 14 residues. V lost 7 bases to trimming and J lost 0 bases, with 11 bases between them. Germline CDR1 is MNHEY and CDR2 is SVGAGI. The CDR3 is CASKPTSSTDTQYF. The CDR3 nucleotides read TGTGCCAGCAAGCCAACTTCTAGCACAGATACGCAGTATTTT.

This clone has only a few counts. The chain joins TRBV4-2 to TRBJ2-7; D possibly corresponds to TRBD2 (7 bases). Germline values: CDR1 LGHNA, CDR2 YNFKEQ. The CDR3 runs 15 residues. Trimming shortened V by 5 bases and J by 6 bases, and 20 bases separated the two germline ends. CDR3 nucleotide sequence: TGTGCCAGCAGCAGGGGAGGGGGGAGTCTGGGCGAGCAGTACTTC. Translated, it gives CASSRGGGSLGEQYF.

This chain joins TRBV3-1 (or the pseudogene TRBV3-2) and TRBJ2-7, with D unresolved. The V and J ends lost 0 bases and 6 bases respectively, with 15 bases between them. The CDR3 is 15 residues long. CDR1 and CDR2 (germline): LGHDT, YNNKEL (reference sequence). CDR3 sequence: CASSQEGIRWSEQYF. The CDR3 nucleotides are TGTGCCAGCAGCCAAGAGGGGATACGATGGTCCGAGCAGTACTTC.

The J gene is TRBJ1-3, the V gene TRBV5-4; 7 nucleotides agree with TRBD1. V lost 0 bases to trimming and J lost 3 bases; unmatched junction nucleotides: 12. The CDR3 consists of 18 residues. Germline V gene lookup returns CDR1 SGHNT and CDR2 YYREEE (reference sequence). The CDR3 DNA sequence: TGTGCCAGCAGCTTGGCCAGGGGGGCAGGGCAGGGTGGAAACACCATATATTTT. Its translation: CASSLARGAGQGGNTIYF.

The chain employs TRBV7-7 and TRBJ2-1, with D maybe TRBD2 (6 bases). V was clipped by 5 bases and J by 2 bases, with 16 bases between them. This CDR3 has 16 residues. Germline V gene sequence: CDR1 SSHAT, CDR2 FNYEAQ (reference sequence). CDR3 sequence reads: CASSPKISGAYNEQFF. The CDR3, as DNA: TGTGCCAGCAGCCCGAAGATCTCGGGAGCCTACAATGAGCAGTTCTTC.

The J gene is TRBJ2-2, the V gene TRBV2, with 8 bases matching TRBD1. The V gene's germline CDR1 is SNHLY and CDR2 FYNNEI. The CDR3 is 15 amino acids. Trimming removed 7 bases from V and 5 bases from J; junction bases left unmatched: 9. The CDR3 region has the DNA TGTGCCAGCAAGAACCAGGGGGCCTTTACCGGGGAGCTGTTTTTT. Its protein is CASKNQGAFTGELFF.

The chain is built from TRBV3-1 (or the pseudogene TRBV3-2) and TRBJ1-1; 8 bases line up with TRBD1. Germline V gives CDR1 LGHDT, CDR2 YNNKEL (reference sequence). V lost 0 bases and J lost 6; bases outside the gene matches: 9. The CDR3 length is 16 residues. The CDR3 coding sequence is TGTGCCAGCAGCCAAGATCCAGGGGGCTTATTTGCTGAAGCTTTCTTT. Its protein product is CASSQDPGGLFAEAFF.

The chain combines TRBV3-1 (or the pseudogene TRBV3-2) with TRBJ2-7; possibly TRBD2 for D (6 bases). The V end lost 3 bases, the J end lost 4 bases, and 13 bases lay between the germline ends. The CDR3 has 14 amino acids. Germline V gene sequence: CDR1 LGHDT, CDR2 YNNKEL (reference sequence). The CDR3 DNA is TGTGCCAGCAGCCAGGCCACGGGAGTATACGAGCAGTACTTC. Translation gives CASSQATGVYEQYF.